This is a list of T cell receptor beta chains from one sample in a study of shared clonotypes between healthy human individuals. Sequenced by immunoSEQ multiplex PCR; TCRdb stores in-frame clones only, minus some. This repertoire shows about a million clones, about 77% found once; its top ten account for about 1.5%. Sequenced sample: memory CD4+ T cells sorted from blood. The receptors here all came from a man between 18 and 29 years old in good health. The CDR3 runs from the conserved cysteine through the conserved F or W. The order of the fields is clone size, J gene, V gene, D gene, CDR3 DNA, CDR3 protein. A D gene is named only where the DNA matches it firmly. Clone size is shown for a subset of rows, as once, few, many or a class of expanded clone.

abundance: -; j_gene: TRBJ2-3; v_gene: TRBV5-1; d_gene: -; CDR3nt: TGCGCCAGCAGCTTGGTTGCTAGCGGCACAGATACGCAGTATTTT; CDR3aa: CASSLVASGTDTQYF
abundance: once; j_gene: TRBJ2-3; v_gene: TRBV2; d_gene: -; CDR3nt: TGTGCCAGCAGTGTCCCTGAGGGCCGGGCCTTAATAGTCACAGATACGCAGTATTTT; CDR3aa: CASSVPEGRALIVTDTQYF
abundance: -; j_gene: TRBJ2-7; v_gene: TRBV11-2; d_gene: TRBD2; CDR3nt: TGTGCCAGCAGCTGGTCCGCGGGGGCCTACGAGCAGTACTTC; CDR3aa: CASSWSAGAYEQYF
abundance: -; j_gene: TRBJ2-3; v_gene: TRBV10-1; d_gene: TRBD2; CDR3nt: TGCGCCAGCAGTGAGTCGGGACTAGCGGGGCCAGATACGCAGTATTTT; CDR3aa: CASSESGLAGPDTQYF
abundance: once; j_gene: TRBJ1-6; v_gene: TRBV5-1; d_gene: TRBD1; CDR3nt: TGCGCCAGCCGACAGGGGGCGCTGGTAAATTCACCCCTCCACTTT; CDR3aa: CASRQGALVNSPLHF
abundance: -; j_gene: TRBJ1-1; v_gene: TRBV30; d_gene: -; CDR3nt: TGTGCCTGGAGTGTACAAGGGTACACTGAAGCTTTCTTT; CDR3aa: CAWSVQGYTEAFF
abundance: -; j_gene: TRBJ1-2; v_gene: TRBV19; d_gene: -; CDR3nt: TGTGCCAGTAGTATTATGCAGTACTATGGCTACACCTTC; CDR3aa: CASSIMQYYGYTF
abundance: -; j_gene: TRBJ2-7; v_gene: TRBV2; d_gene: TRBD2; CDR3nt: TGTGCCAGCAGCCTCCTTCCCGGGGGGGTAAACTACGAGCAGTACTTC; CDR3aa: CASSLLPGGVNYEQYF
abundance: many; j_gene: TRBJ1-1; v_gene: TRBV5-1; d_gene: -; CDR3nt: TGCGCCAGCAGCCCTGGTGGAAAACTTATGAACACTGAAGCTTTCTTT; CDR3aa: CASSPGGKLMNTEAFF
abundance: many; j_gene: TRBJ2-7; v_gene: TRBV7-6; d_gene: -; CDR3nt: TGTGCCAGCAGCTTAGGGGGGACTGGTATATACGAGCAGTACTTC; CDR3aa: CASSLGGTGIYEQYF
abundance: -; j_gene: TRBJ1-2; v_gene: TRBV27; d_gene: TRBD1; CDR3nt: TGTGCCACTGGGACAGGCTATAACTATGGCTACACCTTC; CDR3aa: CATGTGYNYGYTF
abundance: -; j_gene: TRBJ2-3; v_gene: TRBV10-1; d_gene: -; CDR3nt: TGCGCCAGCAGTGCAGGAAGGGGGGATACGCAGTATTTT; CDR3aa: CASSAGRGDTQYF
abundance: -; j_gene: TRBJ2-5; v_gene: TRBV2; d_gene: -; CDR3nt: TGTGCCAGTCTGGGGCAACAAGAGACCCAGTACTTC; CDR3aa: CASLGQQETQYF
abundance: -; j_gene: TRBJ1-5; v_gene: TRBV21-1; d_gene: -; CDR3nt: TGTGCCAGCAGCAAAGTAGGGTGGGCAGGCCATCAGCCCCAGCATTTT; CDR3aa: CASSKVGWAGHQPQHF
abundance: -; j_gene: TRBJ2-2; v_gene: TRBV5-1; d_gene: -; CDR3nt: TGCGCCAGCAGGTTGTCCCTAACGAACACCGGGGAGCTGTTTTTT; CDR3aa: CASRLSLTNTGELFF
abundance: once; j_gene: TRBJ2-6; v_gene: TRBV5-1; d_gene: -; CDR3nt: TGCGCCAGCAGCTTGGGGGTAAATGGGGCCAACGTCCTGACTTTC; CDR3aa: CASSLGVNGANVLTF
abundance: -; j_gene: TRBJ2-7; v_gene: TRBV7-6; d_gene: -; CDR3nt: TGTGCCAGCAGCTTCGGGGACCCTTTATCCCTTTCGGAGCAGTACTTC; CDR3aa: CASSFGDPLSLSEQYF
abundance: -; j_gene: TRBJ2-1; v_gene: TRBV10-3; d_gene: -; CDR3nt: TGTGCCATCAGTGGGGCGGTAGGGAATGAGCAGTTCTTC; CDR3aa: CAISGAVGNEQFF
abundance: -; j_gene: TRBJ2-7; v_gene: TRBV4-1; d_gene: -; CDR3nt: TGCGCCAGCAGCCAAGACGGGTGGAGCTCCTACGAGCAGTACTTC; CDR3aa: CASSQDGWSSYEQYF
abundance: many; j_gene: TRBJ1-2; v_gene: TRBV4-1; d_gene: -; CDR3nt: TGCGCCAGCAGCCAAGTCCCAGGGATGGGTTCCTTTACCAACTATGGCTACACCTTC; CDR3aa: CASSQVPGMGSFTNYGYTF
abundance: -; j_gene: TRBJ1-2; v_gene: TRBV6-5; d_gene: -; CDR3nt: TGTGCCAGCAGTTCCACGGGAGTAGGGGGCTACACCTTC; CDR3aa: CASSSTGVGGYTF
abundance: few; j_gene: TRBJ2-1; v_gene: TRBV5-1; d_gene: TRBD2; CDR3nt: TGCGCCAGCAGCCGCGATCGGACTAGCGGGAGGGCCGTGGAAAATGAGCAGTTCTTC; CDR3aa: CASSRDRTSGRAVENEQFF
abundance: -; j_gene: TRBJ2-5; v_gene: TRBV7-2; d_gene: TRBD2; CDR3nt: TGTGCCAGCAGCCCGAGGGACTACCTAGGGACCCAGTACTTC; CDR3aa: CASSPRDYLGTQYF
abundance: -; j_gene: TRBJ2-3; v_gene: TRBV9; d_gene: -; CDR3nt: TGTGCCAGCTCCCGGGCTAGCACAGATACGCAGTATTTT; CDR3aa: CASSRASTDTQYF